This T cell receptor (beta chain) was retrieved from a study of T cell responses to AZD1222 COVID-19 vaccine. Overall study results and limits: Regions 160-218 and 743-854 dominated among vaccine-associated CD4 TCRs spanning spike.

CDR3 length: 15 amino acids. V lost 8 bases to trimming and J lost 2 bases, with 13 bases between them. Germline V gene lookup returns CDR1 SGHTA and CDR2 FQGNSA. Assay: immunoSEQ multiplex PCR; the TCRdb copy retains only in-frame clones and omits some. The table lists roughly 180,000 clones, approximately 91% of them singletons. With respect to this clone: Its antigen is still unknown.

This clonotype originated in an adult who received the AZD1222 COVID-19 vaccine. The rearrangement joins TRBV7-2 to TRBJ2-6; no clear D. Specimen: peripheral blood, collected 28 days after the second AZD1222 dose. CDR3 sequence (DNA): TGTGCCAGCGACCCTCCTTGGGCTGGGGCCAACGTCCTGACTTTC. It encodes CASDPPWAGANVLTF.